A single sample gave rise to the 27 T cell receptor beta chains below, sequenced in a study of shared clonotypes between healthy human individuals. Libraries were prepared by immunoSEQ multiplex PCR; TCRdb keeps only in-frame clonotypes and omits some of them. This sample yields a few hundred thousand clones, of which almost 97% are seen a single time; around 0.058% belongs to the top ten. The material sequenced was naive CD4+ T cells sorted from blood. The subset denotes: CD45RA+ positively selected. All receptors derive from a woman under 40 in good health.

The chain couples TRBV28 to TRBJ1-4, with no clear D. V shed 8 bases and J shed 5 bases, with 27 bases lying between them. Germline loops: CDR1 MDHEN, CDR2 SYDVKM. The CDR3 contains 18 residues. The CDR3 loop reads CASRVGTIGKVTNEKLFF. CDR3 DNA sequence: TGTGCCAGCCGCGTTGGAACAATAGGGAAGGTTACAAATGAAAAACTGTTTTTT.

J is TRBJ2-1 and V is TRBV5-6; 10 bases align to TRBD2. The length of the CDR3 is 17 residues. Per germline, CDR1 SGHDT and CDR2 YYEEEE. V was pared by 4 bases and J by 0 bases, with 7 bases of the junction left unmatched. CDR3 protein: CASSPVLAGSSYNEQFF. CDR3 coding DNA: TGTGCCAGCAGCCCCGTACTAGCGGGGAGCTCCTACAATGAGCAGTTCTTC. Supplemented by reference TRBV5-6 and TRBJ2-1, the full variable domain reads DAGVTQSPTHLIKTRGQQVTLRCSPKSGHDTVSWYQQALGQGPQFIFQYYEEEERQRGNFPDRFSGHQFPNYSSELNVNALLLGDSALYLCASSPVLAGSSYNEQFFGPGTRLTVL.

The chain employs TRBV19 and TRBJ1-1, with 7 bases aligning to TRBD1. There are 14 residues in the CDR3. Germline V lookup: CDR1 LNHDA, CDR2 SQIVND (reference sequence). V dropped 4 bases and J dropped 3; count of bases not matched to a gene: 5. In nucleotides, the CDR3 is TGTGCCAGTAGTAGACAGGGCCATTACACTGAAGCTTTCTTT. It yields the protein CASSRQGHYTEAFF.

This clone was seen only once. J is TRBJ2-5 and V is TRBV13; D is possibly TRBD2 (5 bases). Looked up from germline, CDR1 is PRHDT and CDR2 is FYEKMQ (reference sequence). This CDR3 is built from 13 residues. The ends were cut back, 3 bases at V and 3 bases at J, with 8 bases in the middle. CDR3 sequence (DNA): TGTGCCAGCAGCTTTTGGGAGAAAGAGACCCAGTACTTC. It specifies CASSFWEKETQYF.

The chain links TRBV2 to TRBJ2-3, with D tentatively TRBD2 (5 bases). Trimming removed 6 bases from V and 1 base from J, with 17 bases in between. The CDR3 loop spans 16 amino acids. Germline CDR1 reads SNHLY; CDR2 reads FYNNEI. The CDR3 bases are TGTGCCAGCAGCCCCTCCCGAGGACTTGGCACAGATACGCAGTATTTT. Residues: CASSPSRGLGTDTQYF.

The J gene is TRBJ2-4, the V gene TRBV11-2, with D maybe TRBD1 (5 bases). With 4 bases removed from V and 0 bases from J, the gap between germline ends came to 16 bases. The CDR3 is 17 residues long. Germline CDR1 and CDR2: SGHAT and FQNNGV. The chain's CDR3 is CASSSLRQGRAKNIQYF. As DNA, the CDR3 is TGTGCCAGCAGCTCACTCCGCCAGGGTCGAGCCAAAAACATTCAGTACTTC.

The chain couples TRBV20-1 to TRBJ2-1; TRBD1 agrees at 8 bases. The CDR3 contains 11 residues. Germline CDR1 DFQATT, CDR2 SNEGSKA (reference sequence). In nucleotides, the CDR3 is TGCAGGATACAGGGGGGCAATGAGCAGTTCTTC. Its protein is CRIQGGNEQFF.

The genes are TRBV28 and TRBJ2-7; possible D gene TRBD2, 5 bases. The CDR3 covers 12 residues. V lost 6 bases and J lost 3, with 9 bases in between. CDR1 and CDR2 from the germline V gene are MDHEN and SYDVKM. CDR3 loop: CASSKLGYEQYF. DNA for the CDR3: TGTGCCAGCAGCAAACTAGGCTACGAGCAGTACTTC.

This chain uses TRBV19 with TRBJ2-7, with a weak D call TRBD2 (6 bases). The CDR3 sequence is 15 residues long. From germline, CDR1 is LNHDA and CDR2 SQIVND (reference sequence). Trimming removed 3 bases at V and 3 bases at J, with 15 bases between. CDR3 protein: CASSIGRLDGYEQYF. Written as DNA, the CDR3 is TGTGCCAGTAGTATCGGGAGACTAGACGGCTACGAGCAGTACTTC.

Only one count was recorded for this clone. V usage is TRBV19 and J usage is TRBJ1-5, with D uncertain. Germline assignment: CDR1 LNHDA and CDR2 SQIVND (reference sequence). This CDR3 is built from 14 residues. V was shortened by 5 bases and J by 3 bases, with 11 bases between the two germline ends. The CDR3 nucleotides read TGTGCCAGTAGTCGGAGGACGGACAATCAGCCCCAGCATTTT. Translating gives CASSRRTDNQPQHF.

The rearrangement joins TRBV7-8 to TRBJ1-3; D not certain. Trimming removed 4 bases from V and 4 bases from J, with 17 bases in between. The CDR3 has 16 amino acids. Germline values: CDR1 SGHVS, CDR2 FQNEAQ. This CDR3 is CASSYGRKPGGNTIYF. The CDR3 nucleotides read TGTGCCAGCAGCTACGGACGGAAGCCTGGGGGAAACACCATATATTTT.

The rearrangement joins TRBV7-3 to TRBJ2-1; TRBD2 might be the D (7 bases). Germline assignment: CDR1 SGHTA and CDR2 FQGTGA. The length of the CDR3 is 16 residues. With 2 bases removed from V and 5 bases from J, the gap between germline ends came to 16 bases. The CDR3 nucleotides are TGTGCCAGCAGCTTAGGGGAGCGGGACAATCACAATGAGCAGTTCTTC. This codes for CASSLGERDNHNEQFF.

The chain uses TRBV19 and TRBJ2-5, with 8 bases matching TRBD1. The DNA end is more similar to TRBJ2-7, so the J call may be wrong. Looked up from germline, CDR1 is LNHDA and CDR2 is SQIVND (reference sequence). The CDR3 covers 14 residues. The CDR3 coding sequence is TGTGCCAGTAGTAGGGGACAGGTCCCCTACGAGCAGTACTTC. It encodes CASSRGQVPYEQYF.

The rearrangement uses TRBV10-2 and TRBJ1-2; 7 bases map to TRBD1. The junction had 12 bases not matched to a gene; V was cut back by 7 bases and J by 4 bases. Germline V gene data show CDR1 as WSHSY and CDR2 as SAAADI. This CDR3 comprises 15 residues. CDR3 amino acids: CASTRLQGVGYGYTF. The DNA of the CDR3 is TGCGCCAGCACCCGGTTGCAGGGGGTCGGCTATGGCTACACCTTC.

The chain joins TRBV19 to TRBJ2-5, with D maybe TRBD1 (6 bases). The DNA end lines up better with TRBJ2-7; the J call may be wrong. The CDR3 is 14 amino acids. Germline V lookup: CDR1 LNHDA, CDR2 SQIVND (reference sequence). CDR3 sequence (DNA): TGTGCCAGTGCAGCTTGGGACAAGTACTACGAGCAGTACTTC. This sequence encodes CASAAWDKYYEQYF.

Concerning this clone: This sample also contains other DNA sequences that code for the same CDR3. CDR3 sequence: CASSLAGTYEQYF. DNA of the CDR3: TGTGCCAGCAGCTTGGCGGGGACCTACGAGCAGTACTTC. The chain links TRBV5-4 to TRBJ2-7; tentatively, D is TRBD2 (5 bases). This CDR3 spans 13 amino acids. V was pared by 0 bases and J by 2 bases, with 6 bases between. Germline values: CDR1 SGHNT, CDR2 YYREEE (reference sequence).

V and J are TRBV4-1 and TRBJ2-7, with 10 bases that match TRBD2. The CDR3 is made up of 14 amino acids. Germline V gives CDR1 MGHRA, CDR2 YSYEKL. Unmatched junction bases numbered 4, after V lost 4 bases and J lost 4 bases. Here the CDR3 reads CASSPQTSGYEQYF. CDR3 DNA sequence: TGCGCCAGCAGCCCCCAGACTAGCGGGTACGAGCAGTACTTC.

This chain links TRBV5-6 with TRBJ1-4, with D perhaps TRBD1 (5 bases). This CDR3 has 14 amino acids. The V gene's germline CDR1 is SGHDT and CDR2 YYEEEE. V lost 1 base and J lost 3, with 7 bases in between. Here the CDR3 reads CASSLWGANEKLFF. The CDR3 region has the DNA TGTGCCAGCAGCTTGTGGGGGGCTAATGAAAAACTGTTTTTT.

The rearrangement joins TRBV7-9 to TRBJ2-7; D call uncertain. The V end lost 2 bases, the J end lost 1 base, and 6 bases lay between the germline ends. The length of the CDR3 is 13 residues. Germline V gene data show CDR1 as SEHNR and CDR2 as FQNEAQ (reference sequence). The CDR3 DNA follows: TGTGCCAGCAGCTTAAGGCAGTCCTACGAGCAGTACTTC. Translating it yields CASSLRQSYEQYF.

The chain links TRBV5-1 to TRBJ2-5, with TRBD2 as a possible D gene (5 bases). Germline V CDR1 and CDR2: SGHRS, YFSETQ. The CDR3 sequence is 16 residues long. With 3 bases removed from V and 2 bases from J, the gap between germline ends came to 17 bases. This CDR3 reads CASSSPLGLNQETQYF. DNA for the CDR3: TGCGCCAGCAGCTCGCCTCTAGGACTTAATCAAGAGACCCAGTACTTC. Drawing the rest from reference TRBV5-1 and TRBJ2-5, the complete variable domain is KAGVTQTPRYLIKTRGQQVTLSCSPISGHRSVSWYQQTPGQGLQFLFEYFSETQRNKGNFPGRFSGRQFSNSRSEMNVSTLELGDSALYLCASSSPLGLNQETQYFGPGTRLLVL.

The chain links TRBV5-1 to TRBJ2-1; the match to TRBD1 covers 11 bases. Unmatched junction bases numbered 12, after V lost 7 bases and J lost 6 bases. The CDR3 spans 16 residues. Germline CDR1 and CDR2: SGHRS and YFSETQ. The CDR3 protein is CASGTQGTGGVNEQFF. In DNA, the CDR3 is TGCGCCAGCGGAACTCAAGGGACAGGGGGAGTCAATGAGCAGTTCTTC.

The gene calls are TRBV6-5 and TRBJ1-1; TRBD1 might be the D (5 bases). Per germline, CDR1 MNHEY and CDR2 SVGAGI. The V and J ends lost 4 bases and 3 bases respectively, with 9 bases between them. CDR3 length: 13 amino acids. In DNA, the CDR3 is TGTGCCAGCAGTTTCCAAGGGGACACTGAAGCTTTCTTT. Translation: CASSFQGDTEAFF.

Only one count was recorded for this clone. The chain combines TRBV30 with TRBJ2-5; 8 bases align to TRBD2. This CDR3 has 16 residues. In germline, CDR1 is GTSNPN, CDR2 SVGIG (reference sequence). V dropped 0 bases and J dropped 2; count of bases not matched to a gene: 8. Here the CDR3 DNA reads TGTGCCTGGAGTGTTGGGGTAGCGGGACCTCAAGAGACCCAGTACTTC. Translation: CAWSVGVAGPQETQYF.

The chain uses TRBV30 and TRBJ2-7, with D tentatively TRBD1 or TRBD2 (6 bases each). Germline V gene sequence: CDR1 GTSNPN, CDR2 SVGIG (reference sequence). The ends were cut back, 5 bases at V and 3 bases at J, with 14 bases in the middle. The CDR3 contains 13 residues. As DNA, the CDR3 is TGTGCCTGGTCGATACGGGGGCTCTACGAGCAGTACTTC. It translates to CAWSIRGLYEQYF.

The rearrangement joins TRBV28 to TRBJ1-5; a possible D gene is TRBD1 (5 bases). Germline CDR1 MDHEN, CDR2 SYDVKM. Trimming took 4 bases from V and 2 from J, leaving 9 bases between them. CDR3 length: 14 amino acids. The CDR3 nucleotides read TGTGCCAGCAGTTGGCAGGGAGGCAATCAGCCCCAGCATTTT. It encodes CASSWQGGNQPQHF.

The CDR3 region is CASSLAPQNYNEQFF. CDR3 sequence (DNA): TGTGCCAGCAGCTTGGCCCCACAGAACTACAATGAGCAGTTCTTC. The chain combines TRBV5-8 with TRBJ2-1, with unresolved D. The V end lost 0 bases, the J end lost 3 bases, and 10 bases lay between the germline ends. CDR3 length: 15 amino acids. The germline V gene encodes CDR1 SGHTS and CDR2 YDEGEE.

The chain joins TRBV27 to TRBJ2-1, with TRBD1 matching 9 bases. This CDR3 is built from 17 residues. The germline gives CDR1 MNHEY, CDR2 SMNVEV (reference sequence). V was pared by 3 bases and J by 3 bases, with 9 bases of the junction left unmatched. CDR3 sequence reads: CASSFTTPGQGYNEQFF. The CDR3 DNA reads TGTGCCAGCAGTTTTACCACGCCGGGACAGGGCTACAATGAGCAGTTCTTC.